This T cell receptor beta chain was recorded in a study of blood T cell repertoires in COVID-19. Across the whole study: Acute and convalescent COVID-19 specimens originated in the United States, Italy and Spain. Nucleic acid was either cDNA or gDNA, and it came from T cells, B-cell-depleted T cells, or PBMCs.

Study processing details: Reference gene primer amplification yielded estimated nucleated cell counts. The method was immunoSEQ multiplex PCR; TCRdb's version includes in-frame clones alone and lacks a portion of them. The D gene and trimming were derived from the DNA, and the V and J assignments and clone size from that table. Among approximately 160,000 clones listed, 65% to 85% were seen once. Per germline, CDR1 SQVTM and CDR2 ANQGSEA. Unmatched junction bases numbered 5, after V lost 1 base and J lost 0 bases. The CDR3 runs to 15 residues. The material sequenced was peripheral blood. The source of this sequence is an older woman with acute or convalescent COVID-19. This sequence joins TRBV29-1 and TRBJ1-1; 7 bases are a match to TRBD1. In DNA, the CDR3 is TGCAGCGTTGAAGGACAGGGAACCATGAACACTGAAGCTTTCTTT. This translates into CSVEGQGTMNTEAFF.